The source of this TCR beta chain is a study of vaccination and CD4 T cells after COVID-19. Researchers used the Oncomine TCR Beta short-read assay to sequence DNA from cultured CD4+ T cells. TCRdb itself ran the PCR reads through MiXCR, one entry per CDR3 protein. In the table there are about 7,000 distinct CDR3 sequences, around 31% of which are singletons. Per germline, CDR1 SGHRS and CDR2 YFSETQ. V shed 4 bases, J shed 5 bases, and the junction held 5 bases outside the gene matches. This CDR3 contains 14 residues. The treatment was: approximately 9-day PBMC culture with coronavirus spike peptide pools or control peptides (ViraFEST assay). One should note that the unexposed donor's CD4+ T cells were collected before the COVID-19 pandemic (2011-2018). Before TCRs were sequenced, ViraFEST expanded antigen-specific T cells with peptide pools. With approximately 10 days of culture completed, CD4+ T cells were isolated by negative selection.

On this clonotype itself: Its specificity is unknown.

This TCR came from a human donor in good health. The chain uses TRBV5-1 and TRBJ1-2, with 10 bases aligning to TRBD1. The material sequenced was CD4+ T cells from blood, cultured in vitro. CDR3 residues: CASSRDRGLYGYTF. In DNA form, the CDR3 reads TGCGCCAGCAGCCGGGACAGGGGATTATATGGCTACACCTTC.